The rows below give T cell receptor beta chains drawn from one sample of a study of shared clonotypes between healthy human individuals. Clones were sequenced by immunoSEQ multiplex PCR, and TCRdb holds only the in-frame ones, with some missing. This table has 2 million or so clones, 90% to 95% appearing once. The specimen was naive CD4+ T cells sorted from blood. Receptor source: a man younger than 35 in good health. Both conserved end residues are part of each CDR3. The order of the fields is J gene, V gene, clone size, D gene, CDR3 DNA, CDR3 protein. The D gene is left open where the match is weak. Clone size is given for some rows only: seen once, a few or many times, or a class if the clone is expanded.

j_call: TRBJ2-5
v_call: TRBV5-1
clone_size: .
d_call: .
cdr3_nt: TGCGCCAGCAGCTTAACGGGGGTCATGGAGACCCAGTACTTC
cdr3_aa: CASSLTGVMETQYF

j_call: TRBJ2-2
v_call: TRBV19
clone_size: once
d_call: .
cdr3_nt: TGTGCCAGTAGTGGGACACCCGCGAACACCGGGGAGCTGTTTTTT
cdr3_aa: CASSGTPANTGELFF

j_call: TRBJ1-5
v_call: TRBV7-9
clone_size: .
d_call: TRBD1
cdr3_nt: TGTGCCAGCAGCTCGGGACAGCTAATACAGCCCCAGCATTTT
cdr3_aa: CASSSGQLIQPQHF

j_call: TRBJ1-2
v_call: TRBV6-6
clone_size: .
d_call: .
cdr3_nt: TGTGCCAGCAGGCCACCGGGACTGCCCTATGGCTACACCTTC
cdr3_aa: CASRPPGLPYGYTF

j_call: TRBJ2-3
v_call: TRBV9
clone_size: once
d_call: TRBD2
cdr3_nt: TGTGCCAGCAGCTCCATAACCCGGGTTCTAGCGGCCCCAGAGGATACGCAGTATTTT
cdr3_aa: CASSSITRVLAAPEDTQYF

j_call: TRBJ1-3
v_call: TRBV27
clone_size: .
d_call: .
cdr3_nt: TGTGCCAGCAGTTCCGGCGGCTGGGGAAACACCATATATTTT
cdr3_aa: CASSSGGWGNTIYF

j_call: TRBJ1-2
v_call: TRBV6-1
clone_size: .
d_call: .
cdr3_nt: TGTGCCAGCAGTGATCCGACGGGGCCCCCTTATGGCTACACCTTC
cdr3_aa: CASSDPTGPPYGYTF

j_call: TRBJ2-7
v_call: TRBV30
clone_size: once
d_call: .
cdr3_nt: TGTGCCTGGAGTGTGGGCACCCACCACGAGCAGTACTTC
cdr3_aa: CAWSVGTHHEQYF

j_call: TRBJ2-1
v_call: TRBV30
clone_size: .
d_call: .
cdr3_nt: TGTGCCTGGAGTGTAGGGTACAATGAGCAGTTCTTC
cdr3_aa: CAWSVGYNEQFF

j_call: TRBJ2-5
v_call: TRBV6-5
clone_size: .
d_call: TRBD1
cdr3_nt: TGTGCCAGCAGCCAGGGACAGGGACGAGAGACCCAGTACTTC
cdr3_aa: CASSQGQGRETQYF

j_call: TRBJ2-5
v_call: TRBV28
clone_size: .
d_call: .
cdr3_nt: TGTGCCAGCAGACAGGGGGGGAACCAAGAGACCCAGTACTTC
cdr3_aa: CASRQGGNQETQYF

j_call: TRBJ2-2
v_call: TRBV29-1
clone_size: few
d_call: TRBD1
cdr3_nt: TGCAGCGTCGGGACAGCGAACACCGGGGAGCTGTTTTTT
cdr3_aa: CSVGTANTGELFF

j_call: TRBJ1-3
v_call: TRBV6-6
clone_size: few
d_call: TRBD1
cdr3_nt: TGTGCCAGCAGTTACACCCGACAGGGTTCTGGAAACACCATATATTTT
cdr3_aa: CASSYTRQGSGNTIYF

j_call: TRBJ2-3
v_call: TRBV7-2
clone_size: .
d_call: .
cdr3_nt: TGTGCCAGCAGCTTAGAGGCCTCCTTAAGCACAGATACGCAGTATTTT
cdr3_aa: CASSLEASLSTDTQYF

j_call: TRBJ2-1
v_call: TRBV6-5
clone_size: .
d_call: .
cdr3_nt: TGTGCCAGCAGTTCTGGAATAGCTTGGGTAGGTGAGCAGTTCTTC
cdr3_aa: CASSSGIAWVGEQFF

j_call: TRBJ2-7
v_call: TRBV6-6
clone_size: once
d_call: .
cdr3_nt: TGTGCCAGCAGTTACAGGGAACCCTACGAGCAGTACTTC
cdr3_aa: CASSYREPYEQYF

j_call: TRBJ2-7
v_call: TRBV5-1
clone_size: once
d_call: TRBD2
cdr3_nt: TGCGCCAGCAGCTTGTGGGCGCCGGGACTAGCGGGGGCCTACGAGCAGTACTTC
cdr3_aa: CASSLWAPGLAGAYEQYF

j_call: TRBJ1-4
v_call: TRBV11-2
clone_size: .
d_call: .
cdr3_nt: TGTGCCAGCAGCCGCCGATACTTCGACCGAACAACTAATGAAAAACTGTTTTTT
cdr3_aa: CASSRRYFDRTTNEKLFF

j_call: TRBJ1-6
v_call: TRBV5-1
clone_size: once
d_call: TRBD1
cdr3_nt: TGCGCCAGCAGCTATACCGGGACAGGGGTGGGTAATTCACCCCTCCACTTT
cdr3_aa: CASSYTGTGVGNSPLHF

j_call: TRBJ1-4
v_call: TRBV28
clone_size: .
d_call: .
cdr3_nt: TGTGCCAGCAGTTTTAGGAAGGCACAAAAACTGTTTTTT
cdr3_aa: CASSFRKAQKLFF

j_call: TRBJ1-1
v_call: TRBV6-7
clone_size: .
d_call: .
cdr3_nt: TGTGCCTGCCAGTTACGAATGATCGGGTATGGCACTGAAGCTTTCTTT
cdr3_aa: CACQLRMIGYGTEAFF

j_call: TRBJ1-1
v_call: TRBV6-6
clone_size: .
d_call: .
cdr3_nt: TGTGCCAGCAGTACAGGGTGGATAGCTTTCTTT
cdr3_aa: CASSTGWIAFF

j_call: TRBJ1-1
v_call: TRBV10-3
clone_size: .
d_call: .
cdr3_nt: TGTGCCATCAGTGAGCAAGTAAGCACTGAAGCTTTCTTT
cdr3_aa: CAISEQVSTEAFF

j_call: TRBJ2-3
v_call: TRBV5-1
clone_size: .
d_call: .
cdr3_nt: TGCGCCAGCAGCTCCGAGGGAAAAGGGGCAGATACGCAGTATTTT
cdr3_aa: CASSSEGKGADTQYF

j_call: TRBJ2-7
v_call: TRBV13
clone_size: once
d_call: TRBD1
cdr3_nt: TGTGCCAGCAGCTACGGACAGGAATCAGCCTACGAGCAGTACTTC
cdr3_aa: CASSYGQESAYEQYF

j_call: TRBJ2-7
v_call: TRBV27
clone_size: .
d_call: .
cdr3_nt: TGTGCCAGATGGGGCGGGACTCTCACCTACGAGCAGTACTTC
cdr3_aa: CARWGGTLTYEQYF

j_call: TRBJ2-6
v_call: TRBV27
clone_size: once
d_call: .
cdr3_nt: TGTGCCAGCAGTTTGGTGGTTTCCGGGGCCAACGTCCTGACTTTC
cdr3_aa: CASSLVVSGANVLTF

j_call: TRBJ2-7
v_call: TRBV15
clone_size: few
d_call: TRBD1
cdr3_nt: TGTGCCACCAGCAGGGACAGGGGTTACGAGCAGTACTTC
cdr3_aa: CATSRDRGYEQYF